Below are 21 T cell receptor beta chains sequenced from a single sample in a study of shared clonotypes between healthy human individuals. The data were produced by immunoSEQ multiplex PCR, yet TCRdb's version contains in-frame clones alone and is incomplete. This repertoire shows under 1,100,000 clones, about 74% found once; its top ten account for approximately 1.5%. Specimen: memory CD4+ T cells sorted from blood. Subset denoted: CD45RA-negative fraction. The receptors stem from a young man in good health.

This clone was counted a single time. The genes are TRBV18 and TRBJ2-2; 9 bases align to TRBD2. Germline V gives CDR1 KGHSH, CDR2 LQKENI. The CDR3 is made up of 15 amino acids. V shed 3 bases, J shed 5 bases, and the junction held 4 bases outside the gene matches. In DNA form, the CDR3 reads TGTGCCAGCTCACCGGCGGGAGGGCTGACCGGGGAGCTGTTTTTT. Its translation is CASSPAGGLTGELFF.

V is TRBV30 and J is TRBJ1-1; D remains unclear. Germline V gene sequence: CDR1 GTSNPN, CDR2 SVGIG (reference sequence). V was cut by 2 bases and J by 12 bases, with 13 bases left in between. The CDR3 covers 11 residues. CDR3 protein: CAWSRSLGTFF. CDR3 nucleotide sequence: TGTGCCTGGAGTAGGTCGCTCGGAACTTTCTTT.

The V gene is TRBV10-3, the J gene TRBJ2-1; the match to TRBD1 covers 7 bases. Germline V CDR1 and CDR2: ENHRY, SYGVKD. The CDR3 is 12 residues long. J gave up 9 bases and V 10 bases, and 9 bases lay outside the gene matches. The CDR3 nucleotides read TGTGCCACACGGACAGGATCGATTGAGCAGTTCTTC. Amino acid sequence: CATRTGSIEQFF.

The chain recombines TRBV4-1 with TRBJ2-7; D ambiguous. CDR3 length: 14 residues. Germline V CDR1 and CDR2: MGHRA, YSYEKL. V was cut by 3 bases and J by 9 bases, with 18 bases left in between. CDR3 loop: CASSHPENNLGQYF. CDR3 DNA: TGCGCCAGCAGCCATCCAGAGAACAATTTAGGGCAGTACTTC.

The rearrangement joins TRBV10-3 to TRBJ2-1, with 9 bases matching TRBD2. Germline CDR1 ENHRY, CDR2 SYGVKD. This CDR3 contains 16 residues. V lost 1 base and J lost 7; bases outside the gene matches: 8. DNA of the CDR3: TGTGCCATCAGTGAGTTTGGGCGGGGGGGCAGGAATGAGCAGTTCTTC. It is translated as CAISEFGRGGRNEQFF.

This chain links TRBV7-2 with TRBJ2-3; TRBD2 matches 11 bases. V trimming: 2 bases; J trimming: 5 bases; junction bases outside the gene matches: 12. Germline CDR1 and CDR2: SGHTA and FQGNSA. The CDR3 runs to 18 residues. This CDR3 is CASSLFFWASGGQDTQYF. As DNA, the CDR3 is TGTGCCAGCAGCTTATTCTTTTGGGCTAGCGGGGGGCAAGATACGCAGTATTTT.

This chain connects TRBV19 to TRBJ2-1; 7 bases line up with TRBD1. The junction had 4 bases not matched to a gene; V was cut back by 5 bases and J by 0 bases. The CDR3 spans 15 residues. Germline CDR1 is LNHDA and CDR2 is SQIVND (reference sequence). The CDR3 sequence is CASSPGQASYNEQFF. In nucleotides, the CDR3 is TGTGCCAGTAGTCCCGGACAGGCCTCCTACAATGAGCAGTTCTTC.

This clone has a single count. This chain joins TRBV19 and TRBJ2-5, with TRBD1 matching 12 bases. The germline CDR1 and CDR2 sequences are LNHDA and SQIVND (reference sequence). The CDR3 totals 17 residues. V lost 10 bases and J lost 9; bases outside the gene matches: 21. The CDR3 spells CATLPSGTGGWSEAQYF. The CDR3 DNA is TGTGCCACCTTGCCATCCGGGACAGGGGGCTGGTCGGAGGCCCAGTACTTC.

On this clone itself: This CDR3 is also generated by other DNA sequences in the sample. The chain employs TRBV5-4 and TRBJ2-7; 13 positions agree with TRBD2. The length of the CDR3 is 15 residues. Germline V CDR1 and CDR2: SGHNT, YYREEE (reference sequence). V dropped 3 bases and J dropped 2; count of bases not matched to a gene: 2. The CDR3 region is CASSSGLAGPYEQYF. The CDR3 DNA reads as TGTGCCAGCAGCTCGGGACTAGCGGGGCCCTACGAGCAGTACTTC.

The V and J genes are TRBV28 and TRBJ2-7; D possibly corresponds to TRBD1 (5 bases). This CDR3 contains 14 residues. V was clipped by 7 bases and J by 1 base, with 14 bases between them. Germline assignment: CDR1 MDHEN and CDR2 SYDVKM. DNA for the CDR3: TGTGCCAGCACCTTCTCAGGGTGGTCCTACGAGCAGTACTTC. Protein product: CASTFSGWSYEQYF.

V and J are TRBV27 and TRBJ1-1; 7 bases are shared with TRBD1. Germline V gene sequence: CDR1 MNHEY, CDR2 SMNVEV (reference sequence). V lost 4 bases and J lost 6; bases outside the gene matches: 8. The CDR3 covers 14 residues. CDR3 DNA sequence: TGTGCCAGCAGTTCGTCCGGACAGGTTCCTGAAGCTTTCTTT. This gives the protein CASSSSGQVPEAFF.

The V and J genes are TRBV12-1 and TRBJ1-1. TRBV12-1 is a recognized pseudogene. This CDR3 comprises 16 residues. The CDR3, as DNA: TGTGCCAGCAAGAGAAGGGAGGGTAAATCGAACACTGAAGCTTTCTTT. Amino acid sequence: CASKRREGKSNTEAFF.

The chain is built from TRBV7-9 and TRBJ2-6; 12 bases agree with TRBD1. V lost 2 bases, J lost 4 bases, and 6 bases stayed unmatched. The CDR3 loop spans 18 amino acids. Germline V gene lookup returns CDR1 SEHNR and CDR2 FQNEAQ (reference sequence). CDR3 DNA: TGTGCCAGCAGCTTAACGGGACAGGGGGCGCTGGGGGCCAACGTCCTGACTTTC. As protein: CASSLTGQGALGANVLTF.

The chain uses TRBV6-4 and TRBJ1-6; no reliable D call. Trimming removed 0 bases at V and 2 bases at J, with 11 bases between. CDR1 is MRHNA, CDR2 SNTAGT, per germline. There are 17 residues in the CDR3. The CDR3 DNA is TGTGCCAGCAGTGACTCAGGGTTCAGGACCTATAATTCACCCCTCCACTTT. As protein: CASSDSGFRTYNSPLHF.

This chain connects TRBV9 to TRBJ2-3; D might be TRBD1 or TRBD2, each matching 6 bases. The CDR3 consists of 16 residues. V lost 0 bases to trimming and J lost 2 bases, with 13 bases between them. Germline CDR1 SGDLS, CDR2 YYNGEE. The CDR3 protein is CASSVVGAGPTDTQYF. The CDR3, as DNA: TGTGCCAGCAGCGTAGTGGGGGCGGGACCCACAGATACGCAGTATTTT.

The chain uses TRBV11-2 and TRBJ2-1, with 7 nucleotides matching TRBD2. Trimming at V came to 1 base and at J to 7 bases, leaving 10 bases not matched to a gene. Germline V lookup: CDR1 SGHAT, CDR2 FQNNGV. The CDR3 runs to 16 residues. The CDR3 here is CASSLVPGGYDNEQFF. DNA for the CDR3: TGTGCCAGCAGCTTAGTGCCCGGGGGGTATGATAATGAGCAGTTCTTC.

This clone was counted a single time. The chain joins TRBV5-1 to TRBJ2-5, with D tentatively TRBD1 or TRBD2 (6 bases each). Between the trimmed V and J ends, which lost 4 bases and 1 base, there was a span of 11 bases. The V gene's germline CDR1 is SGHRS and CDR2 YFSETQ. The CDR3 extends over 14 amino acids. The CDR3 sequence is CASSRGVGQETQYF. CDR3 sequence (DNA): TGCGCCAGCAGCAGGGGGGTTGGCCAAGAGACCCAGTACTTC.

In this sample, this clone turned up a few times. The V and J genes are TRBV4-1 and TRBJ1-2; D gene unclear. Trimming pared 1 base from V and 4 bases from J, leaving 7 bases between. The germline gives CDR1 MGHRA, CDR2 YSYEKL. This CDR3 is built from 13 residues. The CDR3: CASSQVAAYGYTF. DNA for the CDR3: TGCGCCAGCAGCCAAGTGGCCGCCTATGGCTACACCTTC.

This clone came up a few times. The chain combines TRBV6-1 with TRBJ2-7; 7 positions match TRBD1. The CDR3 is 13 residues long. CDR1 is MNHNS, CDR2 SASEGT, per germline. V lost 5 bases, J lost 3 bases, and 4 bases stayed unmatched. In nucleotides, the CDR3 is TGTGCCAGCAGTCCTGGGACAGTCTACGAGCAGTACTTC. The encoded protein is CASSPGTVYEQYF.

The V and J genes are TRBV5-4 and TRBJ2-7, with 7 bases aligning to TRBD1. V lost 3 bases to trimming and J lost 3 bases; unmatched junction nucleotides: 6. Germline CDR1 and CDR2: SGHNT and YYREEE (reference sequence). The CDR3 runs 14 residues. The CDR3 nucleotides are TGTGCCAGCAGCTGGGGGACAGTCAACTACGAGCAGTACTTC. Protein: CASSWGTVNYEQYF.

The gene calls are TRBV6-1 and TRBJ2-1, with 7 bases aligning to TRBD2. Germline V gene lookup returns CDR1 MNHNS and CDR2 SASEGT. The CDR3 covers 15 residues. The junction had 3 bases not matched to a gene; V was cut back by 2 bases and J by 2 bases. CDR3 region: CASSELAVPYNEQFF. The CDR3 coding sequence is TGTGCCAGCAGTGAACTAGCGGTTCCCTACAATGAGCAGTTCTTC.